This T cell receptor (beta chain) was identified during a study of CD8 T cells in ankylosing spondylitis. The CDR3 spans 14 residues. With V trimmed by 7 bases and J by 6 bases, 8 bases remained unmatched. Germline lookup yields CDR1 SGHAT and CDR2 FQNNGV. A quantitative 5'-RACE method, one with molecular barcodes, was used to make TCR beta libraries. TCRdb ran MiXCR on the 5' RACE reads and lists one entry per CDR3 protein. Of 290,000 or so distinct CDR3 sequences in the sample, roughly 20% were seen once. Broader study findings: Blood from ankylosing spondylitis patients appeared to carry a characteristic roughly 8-variant TCR beta motif. The authors reported significant enrichment of disease-linked clones in matched ankylosing spondylitis synovial fluid. Some motif variants were previously reported in reactive arthritis synovial fluid and blood.

Regarding this clonotype: The antigen remains undetermined.

The sample comprised blood, either unsorted or a sorted T cell fraction (not recorded which). The sequence derives from a female donor with ankylosing spondylitis or in good health (not recorded which). This chain joins TRBV11-2 and TRBJ1-1; 10 bases agree with TRBD1. CDR3 in DNA: TGTGCCAGCACCTGGACAGGGGGTAAAGCTGAAGCTTTCTTT. Amino acids: CASTWTGGKAEAFF.